Presented here are 10 T cell receptor beta chains from one specimen sequenced in a study of blood T cell repertoires in COVID-19. Some clones are missing from TCRdb's copy, which holds only in-frame ones; the method was immunoSEQ multiplex PCR. This sample has 130,000 to 150,000 clones, with over 80% found just once. Source material: PBMCs or T cells enriched from blood (not recorded which). The source is a man between 60 and 70 years old who had recovered from COVID-19.

The V call is TRBV19, the J call TRBJ1-1; the match to TRBD1 covers 8 bases. The germline V gene encodes CDR1 LNHDA and CDR2 SQIVND (reference sequence). With 8 bases clipped from V and 7 bases from J, the junction kept 12 bases outside the gene matches. This CDR3 region has 14 residues. The CDR3 is CASRRTGTVVEAFF. For the CDR3, the DNA is TGTGCCAGTCGAAGGACAGGGACAGTGGTTGAAGCTTTCTTT.

The J gene is TRBJ2-3, the V gene TRBV18, with 7 bases aligning to TRBD2. V dropped 2 bases and J dropped 0; count of bases not matched to a gene: 8. The CDR3 length is 17 residues. Germline V gives CDR1 KGHSH, CDR2 LQKENI. CDR3 sequence: CASSPRGKAGSTDTQYF. The CDR3 DNA reads TGTGCCAGCTCACCAAGAGGTAAAGCGGGGAGCACAGATACGCAGTATTTT.

This CDR3 is CASSISGDTEAFF. The CDR3 DNA reads TGTGCCAGTAGTATCTCGGGGGACACTGAAGCTTTCTTT. The rearrangement links TRBV19 to TRBJ1-1; D is perhaps TRBD1 (5 bases). The germline CDR1 and CDR2 sequences are LNHDA and SQIVND (reference sequence). V lost 3 bases and J lost 3, with 8 bases in between. The CDR3 runs to 13 residues.

CDR3 DNA: TGTGCCAGCAGCTCGGGACAGGATTTCACAGATACGCAGTATTTT. Its translation: CASSSGQDFTDTQYF. The V and J genes are TRBV11-3 and TRBJ2-3, with 8 nucleotides matching TRBD1. V shed 4 bases and J 2 bases; nucleotides not matched to a gene: 5. The germline V gene has CDR1 SGHNT and CDR2 YENEEA. The CDR3 loop spans 15 amino acids.

The CDR3 DNA reads as TGTGCCTGGAATCGGGGTTTAGTGGCTAGCACAGATACGCAGTATTTT. Protein sequence: CAWNRGLVASTDTQYF. The V call is TRBV30, the J call TRBJ2-3, with D maybe TRBD2 (5 bases). In germline, CDR1 is GTSNPN, CDR2 SVGIG (reference sequence). Between the trimmed V and J ends, which lost 4 bases and 0 bases, there was a span of 17 bases. The CDR3 runs 16 residues.

The V and J genes are TRBV5-1 and TRBJ1-1; 7 nucleotides match TRBD1. After removal of 4 bases from V and 4 bases from J, the junction contained 7 bases not matched to a gene. The length of the CDR3 is 14 residues. The germline V gene encodes CDR1 SGHRS and CDR2 YFSETQ. The CDR3 nucleotides are TGCGCCAGCAGCATAGACAGGGAAATCACTGAAGCTTTCTTT. Translation: CASSIDREITEAFF.

The chain couples TRBV7-9 to TRBJ1-4, with D possibly being TRBD1 (5 bases). V shed 5 bases and J shed 12 bases, with 22 bases lying between them. The CDR3 consists of 15 residues. Germline-derived CDR1 and CDR2 are SEHNR and FQNEAQ (reference sequence). CDR3 sequence: CASSRGEREREELFF. DNA for the CDR3: TGTGCCAGCAGCCGAGGGGAACGAGAGAGGGAGGAACTGTTTTTT.

V usage is TRBV18 and J usage is TRBJ2-5; TRBD1 matches 7 bases. The junction had 9 bases not matched to a gene; V was cut back by 6 bases and J by 5 bases. CDR3 length: 14 residues. Germline V gene data show CDR1 as KGHSH and CDR2 as LQKENI. CDR3 in amino acids: CASSKGALGETQYF. In nucleotides, the CDR3 is TGTGCCAGCTCGAAGGGGGCCCTAGGGGAGACCCAGTACTTC.

CDR3 loop: CASWTGGSPLHF. The CDR3, as DNA: TGTGCCAGCTGGACAGGGGGTTCACCCCTCCACTTT. The gene calls are TRBV28 and TRBJ1-6; 10 bases fit TRBD1. J lost 9 bases, V lost 8 bases, and 1 base had no gene match. The CDR3 spans 12 residues. The germline CDR1 and CDR2 sequences are MDHEN and SYDVKM. Full variable domain (missing parts from reference TRBV28 and TRBJ1-6): DVKVTQSSRYLVKRTGEKVFLECVQDMDHENMFWYRQDPGLGLRLIYFSYDVKMKEKGDIPEGYSVSREKKERFSLILESASTNQTSMYLCASWTGGSPLHFGNGTRLTVT.

This clone was seen more than once but under ten times. Here the CDR3 DNA reads TGTGCCAGCAGGGATCAGGGGGCGGGAGGCTACACCTTC. It translates to CASRDQGAGGYTF. The chain joins TRBV6-5 to TRBJ1-2, with 8 bases fitting TRBD1. Per germline, CDR1 MNHEY and CDR2 SVGAGI. With V trimmed by 6 bases and J by 8 bases, 8 bases remained unmatched. The CDR3 has 13 residues.